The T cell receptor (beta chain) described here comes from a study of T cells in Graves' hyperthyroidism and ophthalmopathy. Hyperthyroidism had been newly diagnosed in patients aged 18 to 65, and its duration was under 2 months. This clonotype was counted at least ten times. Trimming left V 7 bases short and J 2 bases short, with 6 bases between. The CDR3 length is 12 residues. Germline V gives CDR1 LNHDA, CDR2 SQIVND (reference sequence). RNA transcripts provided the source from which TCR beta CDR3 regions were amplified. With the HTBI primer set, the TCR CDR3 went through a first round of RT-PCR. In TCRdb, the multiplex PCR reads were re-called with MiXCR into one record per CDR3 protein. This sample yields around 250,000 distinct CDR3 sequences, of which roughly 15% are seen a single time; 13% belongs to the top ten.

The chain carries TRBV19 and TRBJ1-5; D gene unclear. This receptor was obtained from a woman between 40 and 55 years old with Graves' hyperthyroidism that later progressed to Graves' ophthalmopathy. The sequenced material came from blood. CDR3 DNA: TGTGCCAGTAACTCAGGCAATCAGCCCCAGCATTTT. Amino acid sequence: CASNSGNQPQHF.